This TCR beta chain was documented in a study of STAT5B mutations in CD4+ large granular lymphocyte leukemia. Study-level points and caveats: The CD4+ versus CD8+ T-LGLL clonality difference may reflect limited sample size.

Notes on this clone: Its antigen remains unidentified.

Data came from immunoSEQ multiplex PCR; TCRdb stores just in-frame clones and leaves some out. Of about 38,000 clones in the sample, approximately 72% were seen once. Sequencing was carried out using CD4+ T cells from blood buffy coats. The TCR originated in a human donor in good health.

CDR3 bases: TGTGCCAGCTCACCACCGCAGGCCACAGAGACCCAGTACTTC. Amino acid sequence: CASSPPQATETQYF. V gene TRBV18 combines with J gene TRBJ2-5, with D uncertain. CDR3 length: 14 amino acids. Trimming shortened V by 0 bases and J by 4 bases, and 9 bases separated the two germline ends. CDR1 is KGHSH, CDR2 LQKENI, per germline.